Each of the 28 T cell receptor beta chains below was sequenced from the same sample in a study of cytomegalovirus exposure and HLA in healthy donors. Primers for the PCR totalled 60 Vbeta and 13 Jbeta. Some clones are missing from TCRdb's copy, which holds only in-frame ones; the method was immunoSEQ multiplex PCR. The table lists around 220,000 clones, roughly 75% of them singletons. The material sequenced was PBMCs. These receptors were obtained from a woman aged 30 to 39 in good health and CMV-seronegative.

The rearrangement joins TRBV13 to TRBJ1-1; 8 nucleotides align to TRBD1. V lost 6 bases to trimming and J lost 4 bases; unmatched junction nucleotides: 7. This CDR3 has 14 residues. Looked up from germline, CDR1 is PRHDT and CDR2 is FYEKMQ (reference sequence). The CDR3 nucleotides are TGTGCCAGCAGTCATACGACAGGGGTCACTGAAGCTTTCTTT. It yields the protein CASSHTTGVTEAFF. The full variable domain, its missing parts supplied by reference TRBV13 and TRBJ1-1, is AAGVIQSPRHLIKEKRETATLKCYPIPRHDTVYWYQQGPGQDPQFLISFYEKMQSDKGSIPDRFSAQQFSDYHSELNMSSLELGDSALYFCASSHTTGVTEAFFGQGTRLTVV.

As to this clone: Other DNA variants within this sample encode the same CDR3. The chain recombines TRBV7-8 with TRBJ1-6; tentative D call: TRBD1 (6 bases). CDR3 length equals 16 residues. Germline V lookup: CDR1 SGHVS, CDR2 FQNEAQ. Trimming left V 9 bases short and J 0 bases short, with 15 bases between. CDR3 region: CASQRQASSYNSPLHF. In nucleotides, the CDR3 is TGTGCCAGTCAGAGACAGGCGAGCTCCTATAATTCACCCCTCCACTTT.

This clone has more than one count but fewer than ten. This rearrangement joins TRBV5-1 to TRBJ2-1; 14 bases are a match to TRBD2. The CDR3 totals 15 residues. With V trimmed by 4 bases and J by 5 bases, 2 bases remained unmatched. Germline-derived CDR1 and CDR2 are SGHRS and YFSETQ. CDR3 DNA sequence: TGCGCCAGCAGCCGACTAGCGGGGGGGAACAATGAGCAGTTCTTC. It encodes CASSRLAGGNNEQFF. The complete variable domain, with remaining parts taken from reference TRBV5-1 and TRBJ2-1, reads KAGVTQTPRYLIKTRGQQVTLSCSPISGHRSVSWYQQTPGQGLQFLFEYFSETQRNKGNFPGRFSGRQFSNSRSEMNVSTLELGDSALYLCASSRLAGGNNEQFFGPGTRLTVL.

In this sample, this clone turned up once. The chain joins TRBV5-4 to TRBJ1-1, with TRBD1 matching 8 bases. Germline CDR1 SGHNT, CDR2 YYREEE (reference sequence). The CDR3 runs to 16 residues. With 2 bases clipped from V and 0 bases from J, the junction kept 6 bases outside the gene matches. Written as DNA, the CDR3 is TGTGCCAGCAGCTTTTCAGGGGGCCAATTGAACACTGAAGCTTTCTTT. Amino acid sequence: CASSFSGGQLNTEAFF.

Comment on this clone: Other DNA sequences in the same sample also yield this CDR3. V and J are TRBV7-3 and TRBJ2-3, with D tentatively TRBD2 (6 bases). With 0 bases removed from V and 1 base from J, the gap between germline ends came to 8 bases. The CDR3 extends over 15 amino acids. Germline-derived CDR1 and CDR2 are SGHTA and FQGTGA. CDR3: CASSLTWGGTDTQYF. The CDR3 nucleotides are TGTGCCAGCAGCTTAACTTGGGGGGGCACAGATACGCAGTATTTT. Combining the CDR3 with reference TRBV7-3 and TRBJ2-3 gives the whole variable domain GAGVSQTPSNKVTEKGKYVELRCDPISGHTALYWYRQSLGQGPEFLIYFQGTGAADDSGLPNDRFFAVRPEGSVSTLKIQRTERGDSAVYLCASSLTWGGTDTQYFGPGTRLTVL.

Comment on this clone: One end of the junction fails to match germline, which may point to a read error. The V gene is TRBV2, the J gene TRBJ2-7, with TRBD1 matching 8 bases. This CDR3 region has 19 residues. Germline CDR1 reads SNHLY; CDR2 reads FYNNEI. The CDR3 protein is CASTEPGQGENERYYEQYF. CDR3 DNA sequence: TGTGCCAGCACTGAACCCGGACAGGGAGAAAACGAACGCTACTACGAGCAGTACTTC. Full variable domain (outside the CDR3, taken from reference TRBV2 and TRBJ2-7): EPEVTQTPSHQVTQMGQEVILRCVPISNHLYFYWYRQILGQKVEFLVSFYNNEISEKSEIFDDQFSVERPDGSNFTLKIRSTKLEDSAMYFCASTEPGQGENERYYEQYFGPGTRLTVT.

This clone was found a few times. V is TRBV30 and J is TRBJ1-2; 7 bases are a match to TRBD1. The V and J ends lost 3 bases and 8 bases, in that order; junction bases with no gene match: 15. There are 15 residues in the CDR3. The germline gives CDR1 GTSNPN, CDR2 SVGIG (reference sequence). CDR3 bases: TGTGCCTGGAGCGCCCAAGGGGGCTATAAAGTGGGCTACACCTTC. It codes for CAWSAQGGYKVGYTF.

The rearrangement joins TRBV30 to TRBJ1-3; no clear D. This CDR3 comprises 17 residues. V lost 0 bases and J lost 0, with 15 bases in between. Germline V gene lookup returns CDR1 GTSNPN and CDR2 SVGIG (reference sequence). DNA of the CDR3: TGTGCCTGGAGTGTACCCCGCGGCGGGAGCTCTGGAAACACCATATATTTT. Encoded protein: CAWSVPRGGSSGNTIYF.

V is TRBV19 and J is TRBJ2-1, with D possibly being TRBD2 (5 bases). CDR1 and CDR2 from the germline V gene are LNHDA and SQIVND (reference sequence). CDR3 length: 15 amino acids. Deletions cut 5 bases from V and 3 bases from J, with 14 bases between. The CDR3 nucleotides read TGTGCCAGTAGTCATCCGGGAACACTCTACAATGAGCAGTTCTTC. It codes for CASSHPGTLYNEQFF.

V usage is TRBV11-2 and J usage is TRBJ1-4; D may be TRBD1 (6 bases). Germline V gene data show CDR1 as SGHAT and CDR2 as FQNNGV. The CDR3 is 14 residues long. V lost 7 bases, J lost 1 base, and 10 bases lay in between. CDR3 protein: CASKAGVTNEKLFF. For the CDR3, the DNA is TGTGCCAGCAAAGCAGGGGTAACTAATGAAAAACTGTTTTTT.

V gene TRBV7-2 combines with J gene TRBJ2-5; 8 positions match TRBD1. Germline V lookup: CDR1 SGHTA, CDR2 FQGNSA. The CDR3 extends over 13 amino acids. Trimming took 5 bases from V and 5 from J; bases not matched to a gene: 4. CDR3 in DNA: TGTGCCAGCAGCACAGGGGGTTGGGAGACCCAGTACTTC. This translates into CASSTGGWETQYF. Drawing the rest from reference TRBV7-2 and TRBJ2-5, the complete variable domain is GAGVSQSPSNKVTEKGKDVELRCDPISGHTALYWYRQSLGQGLEFLIYFQGNSAPDKSGLPSDRFSAERTGGSVSTLTIQRTQQEDSAVYLCASSTGGWETQYFGPGTRLLVL.

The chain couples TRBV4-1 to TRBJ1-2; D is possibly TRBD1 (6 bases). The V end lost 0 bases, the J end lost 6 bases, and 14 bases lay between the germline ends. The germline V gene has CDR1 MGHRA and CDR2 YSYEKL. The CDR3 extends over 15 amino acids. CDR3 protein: CASSQDMGAWDGYTF. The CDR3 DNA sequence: TGCGCCAGCAGCCAAGATATGGGGGCGTGGGATGGCTACACCTTC.

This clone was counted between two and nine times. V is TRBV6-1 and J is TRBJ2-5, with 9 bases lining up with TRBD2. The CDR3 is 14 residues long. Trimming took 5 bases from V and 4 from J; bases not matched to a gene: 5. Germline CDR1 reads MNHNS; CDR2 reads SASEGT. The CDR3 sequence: CASSSGLAIETQYF. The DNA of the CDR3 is TGTGCCAGCAGTTCGGGACTAGCAATAGAGACCCAGTACTTC.

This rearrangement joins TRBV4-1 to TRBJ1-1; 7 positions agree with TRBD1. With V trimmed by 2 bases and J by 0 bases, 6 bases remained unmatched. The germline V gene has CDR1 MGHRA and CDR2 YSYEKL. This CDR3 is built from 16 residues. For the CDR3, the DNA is TGCGCCAGCAGCCAATTTCCGGGACAGTTGAACACTGAAGCTTTCTTT. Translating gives CASSQFPGQLNTEAFF.

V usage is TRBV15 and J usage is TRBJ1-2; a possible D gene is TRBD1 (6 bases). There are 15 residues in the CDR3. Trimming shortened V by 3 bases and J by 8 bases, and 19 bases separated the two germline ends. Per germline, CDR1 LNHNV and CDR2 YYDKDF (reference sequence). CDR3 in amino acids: CATSREKDAGTGYTF. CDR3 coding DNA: TGTGCCACCAGCAGGGAAAAGGATGCAGGGACAGGCTACACCTTC.

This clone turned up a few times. The DNA for the CDR3 is TGTGCCAGCAGCTACACAGGACAGGGTAGATTCGGTGAGCAGTTCTTC. This translates into CASSYTGQGRFGEQFF. This chain uses TRBV7-3 with TRBJ2-1; 8 bases are shared with TRBD1. The CDR3 has 16 residues. Germline CDR1 reads SGHTA; CDR2 reads FQGTGA. J was trimmed by 9 bases and V by 4 bases; bases with no gene match: 14.

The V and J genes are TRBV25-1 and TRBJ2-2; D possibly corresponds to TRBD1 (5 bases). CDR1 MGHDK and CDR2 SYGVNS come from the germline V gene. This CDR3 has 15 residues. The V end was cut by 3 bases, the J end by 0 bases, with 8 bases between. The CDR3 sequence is CASSDSGPNTGELFF. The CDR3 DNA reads TGTGCCAGCAGTGATTCAGGGCCGAACACCGGGGAGCTGTTTTTT.

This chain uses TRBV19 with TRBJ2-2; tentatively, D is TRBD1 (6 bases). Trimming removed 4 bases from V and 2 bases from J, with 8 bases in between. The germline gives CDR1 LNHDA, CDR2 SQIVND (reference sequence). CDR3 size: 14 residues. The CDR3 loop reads CASSRTANTGELFF. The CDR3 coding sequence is TGTGCCAGTAGTAGGACAGCTAACACCGGGGAGCTGTTTTTT. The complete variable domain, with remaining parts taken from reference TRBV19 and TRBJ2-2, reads DGGITQSPKYLFRKEGQNVTLSCEQNLNHDAMYWYRQDPGQGLRLIYYSQIVNDFQKGDIAEGYSVSREKKESFPLTVTSAQKNPTAFYLCASSRTANTGELFFGEGSRLTVL.

CDR3 coding DNA: TGTGTAGAGTCTAGCGGGAGGGCATCAGGAGCCGGCAATGAGCAGTTCTTC. Protein: CVESSGRASGAGNEQFF. The V and J genes are TRBV7-9 and TRBJ2-1, with 12 bases fitting TRBD2. The CDR3 has 17 amino acids. Germline-derived CDR1 and CDR2 are SEHNR and FQNEAQ (reference sequence).

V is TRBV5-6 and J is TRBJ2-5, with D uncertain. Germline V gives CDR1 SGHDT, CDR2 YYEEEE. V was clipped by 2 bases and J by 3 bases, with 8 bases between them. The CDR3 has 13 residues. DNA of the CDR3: TGTGCCAGCAGCTTTACCAGGAAAGAGACCCAGTACTTC. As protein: CASSFTRKETQYF.

The CDR3, as DNA: TGTGCCAGCAGTTCCGGACAGGGACTAAGGACTGAAGCTTTCTTT. It yields the protein CASSSGQGLRTEAFF. This chain joins TRBV27 and TRBJ1-1; 8 bases fit TRBD1. Losses at the gene ends were 4 bases for V and 5 bases for J; bases not matched to a gene: 9. The length of the CDR3 is 15 residues. In germline, CDR1 is MNHEY, CDR2 SMNVEV (reference sequence).

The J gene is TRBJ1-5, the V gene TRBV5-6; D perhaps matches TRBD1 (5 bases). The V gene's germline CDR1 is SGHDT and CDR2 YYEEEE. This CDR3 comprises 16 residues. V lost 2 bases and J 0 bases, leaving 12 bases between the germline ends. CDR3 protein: CASSFWRDYSNQPQHF. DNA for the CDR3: TGTGCCAGCAGCTTTTGGAGGGACTATAGCAATCAGCCCCAGCATTTT.

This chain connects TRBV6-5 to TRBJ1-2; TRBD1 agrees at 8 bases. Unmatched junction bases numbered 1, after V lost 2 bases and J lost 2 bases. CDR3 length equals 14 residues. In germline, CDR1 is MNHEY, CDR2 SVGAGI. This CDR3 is CASSYGDRNYGYTF. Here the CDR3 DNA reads TGTGCCAGCAGTTACGGGGACAGGAACTATGGCTACACCTTC.

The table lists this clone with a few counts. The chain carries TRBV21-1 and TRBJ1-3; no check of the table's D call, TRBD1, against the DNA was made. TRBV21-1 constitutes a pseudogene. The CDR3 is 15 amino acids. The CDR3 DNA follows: TGTGCCAGCAGCAAACAGGGGGATAATGGAAACACCATATATTTT. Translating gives CASSKQGDNGNTIYF.

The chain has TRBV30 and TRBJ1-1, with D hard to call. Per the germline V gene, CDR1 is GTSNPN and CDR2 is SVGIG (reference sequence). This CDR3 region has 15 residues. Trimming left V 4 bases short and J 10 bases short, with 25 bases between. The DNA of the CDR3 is TGTGCCTGGATGTTCGGGTCCGTACGGGAAACGGCAGCTTTCTTT. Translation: CAWMFGSVRETAAFF.

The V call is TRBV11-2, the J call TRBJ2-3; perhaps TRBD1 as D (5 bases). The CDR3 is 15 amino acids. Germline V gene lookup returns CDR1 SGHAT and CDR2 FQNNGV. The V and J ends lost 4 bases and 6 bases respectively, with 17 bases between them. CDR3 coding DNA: TGTGCCAGCAGCTCGGTTGATAAGGGGCTTGATACGCAGTATTTT. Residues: CASSSVDKGLDTQYF.

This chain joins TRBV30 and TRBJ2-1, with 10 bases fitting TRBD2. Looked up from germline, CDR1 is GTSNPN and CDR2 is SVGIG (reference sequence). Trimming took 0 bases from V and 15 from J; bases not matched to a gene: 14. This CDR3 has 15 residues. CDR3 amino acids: CAWSVHALAGAPTFF. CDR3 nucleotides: TGTGCCTGGAGTGTACATGCGCTAGCGGGGGCCCCCACGTTCTTC.

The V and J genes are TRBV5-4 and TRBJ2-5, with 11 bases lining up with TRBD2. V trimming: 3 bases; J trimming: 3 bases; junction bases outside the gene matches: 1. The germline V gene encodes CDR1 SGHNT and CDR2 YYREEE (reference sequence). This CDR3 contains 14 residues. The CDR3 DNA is TGTGCCAGCAGCTGGGGACTAGCGGAAGAGACCCAGTACTTC. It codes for CASSWGLAEETQYF.